This T cell receptor beta chain was identified during a study of blood T cell repertoires in COVID-19. Study summary: Specimens from acute and convalescent COVID-19 originated in the United States, Italy and Spain. Sample material is recorded as cDNA or gDNA derived from T cells, B-cell-depleted T cells, or PBMCs.

Original analysis: How many nucleated cells were present was estimated from reference gene primer amplification. Clones were read by immunoSEQ multiplex PCR, and TCRdb kept only the in-frame ones, dropping some. V and J calls and clone size are as listed in that table; D and trimming were resolved from the DNA. The sample yields about 57,000 clones, 80% to 95% seen once. CDR1 is GTSNPN and CDR2 is SVGIG in the germline V gene (reference sequence). V dropped 4 bases and J dropped 5; count of bases not matched to a gene: 6. The CDR3 is made up of 15 amino acids. This TCR was recovered from a man aged 55 to 69 with acute or convalescent COVID-19. The chain combines TRBV30 with TRBJ2-3, with 13 bases lining up with TRBD2. The sequenced material came from peripheral blood. CDR3 nucleotide sequence: TGTGCCTGGACCGGGACTAGCGGGAAGATAGATACGCAGTATTTT. Translating it yields CAWTGTSGKIDTQYF. Looking up the rest from reference TRBV30 and TRBJ2-3 gives the full variable domain: SQTIHQWPATLVQPVGSPLSLECTVEGTSNPNLYWYRQAAGRGLQLLFYSVGIGQISSEVPQNLSASRPQDRQFILSSKKLLLSDSGFYLCAWTGTSGKIDTQYFGPGTRLTVL.